The rows below give T cell receptor beta chains drawn from one sample of a study of blood T cells in healthy people across ages. MiXCR, applied by TCRdb to the 5' RACE reads, yields one record per CDR3 protein. The data contain approximately 1.5 million distinct CDR3 sequences, approximately 43% of them singletons. The sample was blood. These receptors were obtained from a woman aged 18-29 years in good health. The CDR3 runs from the conserved cysteine through the conserved F or W. A D gene is named only where the DNA matches it firmly. The listing skips clone size in some rows; elsewhere it reads once, few, many or a size class.

d_call: TRBD1
v_call: TRBV28
j_call: TRBJ1-4
clone_size: few
cdr3_nt: TGTGCCAGCAGTTCACAGGGGGCCGGAACTAATGAAAAACTGTTTTTT
cdr3_aa: CASSSQGAGTNEKLFF

d_call: NA
v_call: TRBV6-1
j_call: TRBJ2-3
clone_size: few
cdr3_nt: TGTGCCAGCAGTGAAGGAGGTACTCCAGATACGCAGTATTTT
cdr3_aa: CASSEGGTPDTQYF

d_call: TRBD2
v_call: TRBV6-5
j_call: TRBJ2-7
clone_size: NA
cdr3_nt: TGTGCCAGCAGTTACTGGCGGACTAGCGGGGGCGACTCCTACGAGCAGTACTTC
cdr3_aa: CASSYWRTSGGDSYEQYF

d_call: NA
v_call: TRBV20-1
j_call: TRBJ2-5
clone_size: NA
cdr3_nt: TGCAGTGCTGCTTTAACTCCTAAAGAGACCCAGTACTTC
cdr3_aa: CSAALTPKETQYF

d_call: NA
v_call: TRBV2
j_call: TRBJ2-7
clone_size: NA
cdr3_nt: TGTGCCAGCAGTGAAGGATACCGGGCCCTCTCCTACGAGCAGTACTTC
cdr3_aa: CASSEGYRALSYEQYF

d_call: NA
v_call: TRBV10-3
j_call: TRBJ1-1
clone_size: NA
cdr3_nt: TGTGCCACCCGGAACACTGAAGCTTTCTTT
cdr3_aa: CATRNTEAFF

d_call: TRBD2
v_call: TRBV7-2
j_call: TRBJ2-7
clone_size: NA
cdr3_nt: TGTGCCAGCAGCGTAACTACTAGCGGGAACTACGAGCAGTACTTC
cdr3_aa: CASSVTTSGNYEQYF

d_call: NA
v_call: TRBV3-1
j_call: TRBJ2-1
clone_size: NA
cdr3_nt: TGTGCCAGCAGCCTTAGACGACGTCTCGGGAATGAGCAGTTCTTC
cdr3_aa: CASSLRRRLGNEQFF

d_call: TRBD2
v_call: TRBV7-2
j_call: TRBJ2-1
clone_size: many
cdr3_nt: TGTGCCAGCAGCTTTTCAGGGCGGGGGAACAATGAGCAGTTCTTC
cdr3_aa: CASSFSGRGNNEQFF

d_call: TRBD2
v_call: TRBV2
j_call: TRBJ2-1
clone_size: few
cdr3_nt: TGTGCCAGCAGTGTCATTTCCGCGGGAGGGCCCTCCTACAATGAGCAGTTCTTC
cdr3_aa: CASSVISAGGPSYNEQFF

d_call: NA
v_call: TRBV7-2
j_call: TRBJ2-7
clone_size: few
cdr3_nt: TGTGCCAGCAGCTTAGCGGGGGGGCTCAACGAGCAGTACTTC
cdr3_aa: CASSLAGGLNEQYF

d_call: NA
v_call: TRBV3-1
j_call: TRBJ1-2
clone_size: NA
cdr3_nt: TGTGCCAGCAGCCGCCTCGGGGGCATCGTTAATGGCTACACCTTC
cdr3_aa: CASSRLGGIVNGYTF

d_call: NA
v_call: TRBV7-2
j_call: TRBJ1-5
clone_size: NA
cdr3_nt: TGTGCCAGCAGCTTATGGGCAGGGGTTGCCAATCAGCCCCAGCATTTT
cdr3_aa: CASSLWAGVANQPQHF

d_call: NA
v_call: TRBV4-3
j_call: TRBJ2-1
clone_size: NA
cdr3_nt: TGCGCCAGCAGCCAGGGCGGAGTCGGATCCTACAATGAGCAGTTCTTC
cdr3_aa: CASSQGGVGSYNEQFF

d_call: NA
v_call: TRBV24-1
j_call: TRBJ2-1
clone_size: NA
cdr3_nt: TGTGCCACCAGTGATTTTAGTAGGGGGGGGAACAATGAGCAGTTCTTC
cdr3_aa: CATSDFSRGGNNEQFF

d_call: NA
v_call: TRBV7-9
j_call: TRBJ2-3
clone_size: NA
cdr3_nt: TGTGCCAGCAGCTTAACAGGGCGGGTAGATACGCAGTATTTT
cdr3_aa: CASSLTGRVDTQYF

d_call: NA
v_call: TRBV6-1
j_call: TRBJ2-4
clone_size: NA
cdr3_nt: TGTGCCAGCAGGGTAAGGGAGAAGAACATTCAGTACTTC
cdr3_aa: CASRVREKNIQYF

d_call: TRBD2
v_call: TRBV5-1
j_call: TRBJ2-7
clone_size: NA
cdr3_nt: TGCGCCAGCAGCTTGGTGGCTAGCGGGAGAGACGAGCAGTACTTC
cdr3_aa: CASSLVASGRDEQYF

d_call: NA
v_call: TRBV18
j_call: TRBJ2-7
clone_size: NA
cdr3_nt: TGTGCCAGCGCACCGGACAGAGACGAGCAGTACTTC
cdr3_aa: CASAPDRDEQYF

d_call: TRBD1
v_call: TRBV2
j_call: TRBJ2-5
clone_size: NA
cdr3_nt: TGTGCCAGCAGGGTCCTTGACAGGGGAGAGACCCAGTACTTC
cdr3_aa: CASRVLDRGETQYF

d_call: TRBD1
v_call: TRBV28
j_call: TRBJ2-5
clone_size: NA
cdr3_nt: TGTGCCAGCAGTAACCCCGGGACAGGGCACTACGAGCAGTATTTC
cdr3_aa: CASSNPGTGHYEQYF